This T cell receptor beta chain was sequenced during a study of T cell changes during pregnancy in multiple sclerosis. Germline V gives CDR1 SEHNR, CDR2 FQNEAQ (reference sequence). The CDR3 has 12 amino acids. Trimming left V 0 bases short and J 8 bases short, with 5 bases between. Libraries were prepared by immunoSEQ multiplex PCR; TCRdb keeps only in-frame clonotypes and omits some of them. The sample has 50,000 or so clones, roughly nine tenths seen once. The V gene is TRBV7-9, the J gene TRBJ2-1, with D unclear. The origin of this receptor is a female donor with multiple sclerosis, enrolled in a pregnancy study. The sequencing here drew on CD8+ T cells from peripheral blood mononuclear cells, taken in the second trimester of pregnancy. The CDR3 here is CASSLARDEQFF. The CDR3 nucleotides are TGTGCCAGCAGCTTAGCTCGCGATGAGCAGTTCTTC. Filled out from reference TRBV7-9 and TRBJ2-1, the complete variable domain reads DTGVSQNPRHKITKRGQNVTFRCDPISEHNRLYWYRQTLGQGPEFLTYFQNEAQLEKSRLLSDRFSAERPKGSFSTLEIQRTEQGDSAMYLCASSLARDEQFFGPGTRLTVL.